A selection of T cell receptor beta chains follows, all from one sample in a study of patients and donors after allogeneic stem cell transplantation. TCRdb analysed the RT-PCR reads with MiXCR anew, one entry per CDR3 protein. Among tens of thousands of distinct CDR3 sequences listed, around 27% were seen once. Sequences were obtained from blood, either unsorted or a sorted T cell fraction (not recorded which). These receptors were taken from a human donor who was either an allogeneic HSCT recipient or a stem cell or donor lymphocyte infusion donor (not recorded which). It is not recorded whose cells these are; they may come from a transplant donor. Both conserved end residues are part of each CDR3. D genes are given only for firm matches. Clone size, where shown, is once, few, many, or a class for clones that have expanded.

>.|TRBJ1-2|TRBV9|.
TGTGCCAGCAGCGTAGCGACAGCCTCTAACTATGGCTACACCTTC
CASSVATASNYGYTF
>few|TRBJ1-5|TRBV12-3/TRBV12-4|.
TGTGCCAGCAGCCCAATAACAGGTCCCCAGCATTTT
CASSPITGPQHF
>.|TRBJ2-7|TRBV5-1|.
TGCGCCAGCAGCTTGCCGGCGTGGGGGGCGGATTCCTACGAGCAGTACTTC
CASSLPAWGADSYEQYF
>.|TRBJ1-1|TRBV7-2|.
TGTGCCAGCAGCTTAGGGGGTTTTTCGTACACTGAAGCTTTCTTT
CASSLGGFSYTEAFF
>.|TRBJ2-7|TRBV5-1|.
TGCGCCAGCAGCTTGGCCGGGAGTGACGAGCAGTACTTC
CASSLAGSDEQYF
>.|TRBJ2-7|TRBV4-3|.
TGCGCCAGCAGCCAAGATCGGGGCTGGTACCCCTACGAGCAGTACTTC
CASSQDRGWYPYEQYF
>.|TRBJ2-2|TRBV12-3/TRBV12-4|TRBD1
TGTGCCAGCAGGTCCCCGGGACAGGGTTTATCCGGGGAGCTGTTTTTT
CASRSPGQGLSGELFF
>.|TRBJ1-1|TRBV12-3/TRBV12-4|.
TGTGCCAGCAGTTTACGGGACTGGTACACTGAAGCTTTCTTT
CASSLRDWYTEAFF
>.|TRBJ1-1|TRBV6-1|.
TGTGCCAGCAATGGAGGGGGGATCATAGGTTGGGCTTTCTTT
CASNGGGIIGWAFF
>few|TRBJ2-5|TRBV12-3/TRBV12-4|.
TGTGCCAGCAGCTTGAGAGATGAAGAGACCCAGTACTTC
CASSLRDEETQYF
>.|TRBJ2-3|TRBV10-3|.
TGTGCCATCACCCGAGACTCCACAGATACGCAGTATTTT
CAITRDSTDTQYF
>.|TRBJ2-1|TRBV9|TRBD2
TGTGCCAGCAGCCCCCAGGGAGGAGCGGGGCTCAACAATGAGCAGTTCTTC
CASSPQGGAGLNNEQFF
>.|TRBJ2-1|TRBV5-1|TRBD1
TGCGCCAGCAGCCCAGGACAGGGGTACAATGAGCAGTTCTTC
CASSPGQGYNEQFF
>many|TRBJ2-7|TRBV3-1|TRBD1
TGTGCCAGCAGCCGACAGGGCTACGAGCAGTACTTC
CASSRQGYEQYF
>.|TRBJ2-3|TRBV4-3|TRBD2
TGCGCCAGCAGCCAACTTCCTTGGGTTAGGGGACTAGCGGCCTGGTGGGATACGCAGTATTTT
CASSQLPWVRGLAAWWDTQYF
>.|TRBJ2-7|TRBV29-1|.
TGCAGCGTGGACCCGGGACACCGGAGAACCTACGAGCAGTACTTC
CSVDPGHRRTYEQYF
>.|TRBJ1-3|TRBV12-3/TRBV12-4|.
TGTGCCAGCAGTTACGACAGATTTTACTCTGGAAACACCATATATTTT
CASSYDRFYSGNTIYF
>.|TRBJ2-1|TRBV13|TRBD2
TGTGCCAGCAGCCCCGGACTAGACCTCAATGAGCAGTTCTTC
CASSPGLDLNEQFF
>.|TRBJ2-7|TRBV6-5|.
TGTGCCAGCAGTTACCTCCCCCACGAGCAGTACTTC
CASSYLPHEQYF
>.|TRBJ2-1|TRBV7-2|TRBD2
TGTGCCAGCAGCTCGGGACTAGCGGTAAATGAGCAGTTCTTC
CASSSGLAVNEQFF
>.|TRBJ2-1|TRBV12-3/TRBV12-4|.
TGTGCCAGCAGTTTCGACAATGAGCAGTTCTTC
CASSFDNEQFF
>.|TRBJ1-1|TRBV18|TRBD1
TGTGCCAGCTCACCCGACAGGGCTGAAGCTTTCTTT
CASSPDRAEAFF
>once|TRBJ2-1|TRBV10-3|.
TGTGCCATCATGCTCGCCCAGCGGTTCCCCTACAATGAGCAGTTCTTC
CAIMLAQRFPYNEQFF
>.|TRBJ2-1|TRBV20-1|TRBD2
TGCAGTGCTCCCGGACTAGCGGAAAGGGGTGAGCAGTTCTTC
CSAPGLAERGEQFF
>few|TRBJ1-2|TRBV12-3/TRBV12-4|.
TGTGCCAGCAGTGCCGGACCCTATGGCTACACCTTC
CASSAGPYGYTF
>.|TRBJ2-1|TRBV5-1|.
TGCGCCAGCAGCTTGGCCCGAGGAGGGGGGCAGTTCTTC
CASSLARGGGQFF
>few|TRBJ1-1|TRBV12-3/TRBV12-4|.
TGTGCCAGCAGTTTGGTTGGTCGTCGTTCGGCTTTCTTT
CASSLVGRRSAFF
>few|TRBJ2-7|TRBV20-1|.
TGCAGTGCTAGGCGAGGCACGAACGAGCAGTACTTC
CSARRGTNEQYF
>few|TRBJ2-5|TRBV7-2|TRBD1
TGTGCCAGCAGCTTAGATGTAGGGGGCGCGTGGGAGACCCAGTACTTC
CASSLDVGGAWETQYF
>.|TRBJ1-1|TRBV12-3/TRBV12-4|.
TGTGCCAGCAGGGTAGGGGAGGCGAACACTGAAGCTTTCTTT
CASRVGEANTEAFF
>few|TRBJ1-1|TRBV4-1|.
TGCGCCAGCAGCCGCCGGGGCGGCCCCGTGCCTGAAGCTTTCTTT
CASSRRGGPVPEAFF
>.|TRBJ2-1|TRBV5-1|TRBD1
TGCGCCAGCAGCTTGACAGGGGGCGGGAATGAGCAGTTCTTC
CASSLTGGGNEQFF
>.|TRBJ1-6|TRBV3-1|.
TGTGCCAGCAGCCAAGATAACAGGGCGGCCTATAATTCACCCCTCCACTTT
CASSQDNRAAYNSPLHF
>few|TRBJ2-6|TRBV18|.
TGTGCCAGCTCACGAAGAAAGAGCTCTGGGGCCAACGTCCTGACTTTC
CASSRRKSSGANVLTF
>few|TRBJ1-2|TRBV7-6|TRBD1
TGTGCCAGCAGCCTTGGACAGGGAAGTTCCTATGGCTACACCTTC
CASSLGQGSSYGYTF
>few|TRBJ1-2|TRBV12-3/TRBV12-4|.
TGTGCCAGCAGTTTTAAAGGGAGGGGGACTCATTATGGCTACACCTTC
CASSFKGRGTHYGYTF
>few|TRBJ2-7|TRBV29-1|.
TGCAGCGTCATAACAACAGGAATCTCCTACGAGCAGTACTTC
CSVITTGISYEQYF
>few|TRBJ2-2|TRBV10-3|TRBD1
TGTGCCATCGGGGGTGGGACAGCGAACACCGGGGAGCTGTTTTTT
CAIGGGTANTGELFF
>.|TRBJ2-1|TRBV7-9|TRBD2
TGTGCCAGCAGCTTAAGCGGGAGCTCCTACAATGAGCAGTTCTTC
CASSLSGSSYNEQFF
>few|TRBJ2-1|TRBV12-3/TRBV12-4|.
TGTGCCAGCAGTTTTAGGCCTCCTAGGGATGAGCAGTTCTTC
CASSFRPPRDEQFF
>few|TRBJ2-5|TRBV6-2/TRBV6-3|.
TGTGCCAGCAGTTACTCGAGTATTAAAGGACTGTGGATAAAGCGAGAGACCCAGTACTTC
CASSYSSIKGLWIKRETQYF
>.|TRBJ2-3|TRBV20-1|.
TGCAGTGCTAGAATCCAGACGAAAGATACGCAGTATTTT
CSARIQTKDTQYF
>few|TRBJ2-3|TRBV20-1|.
TGCAGTGCGATAAGGGACTCTGCCACAGATACGCAGTATTTT
CSAIRDSATDTQYF
>.|TRBJ2-2|TRBV20-1|TRBD2
TGCAGTGCTAGTGCGGGAGGGCCTATAGGGGAGCTGTTTTTT
CSASAGGPIGELFF